This TCR beta chain was captured in a study of control samples from healthy donors and cancer patients. Trimming at V came to 5 bases and at J to 11 bases, leaving 7 bases not matched to a gene. The V gene's germline CDR1 is MNHEY and CDR2 SMNVEV (reference sequence). This CDR3 has 12 residues. The protocol was immunoSEQ multiplex PCR, while the TCRdb copy is restricted to in-frame clones and leaves out a portion. The sample consists of more than 95,000 clones, around 87% of them appearing once. This receptor was obtained from a man between 60 and 70 years old in good health. Sequencing input: blood. The rearrangement joins TRBV27 to TRBJ1-1; 8 bases are shared with TRBD1. The CDR3 DNA reads TGTGCCAGCAGTGCCGCAGGGGGCGCGGCTTTCTTT. It specifies CASSAAGGAAFF.